A single sample is the source of the 6 T cell receptor beta chains below, sequenced in a study of human T cells and chemical hapten exposure. TCRdb called the RACE reads again in MiXCR, with one record for every CDR3 protein. The table lists over 80,000 distinct CDR3 sequences, roughly 11% of them singletons, with about 0.95% in the top ten. Indicated time point: patch test 3, about 24 weeks after DPC sensitization. Stated treatment: therapeutic diphenylcyclopropenone sensitization with weekly scalp DPC. This specimen was whole blood, taken in connection with sensitization to the hapten diphenylcyclopropenone (DPC). The receptors derive from a woman under 40 with alopecia areata. Some clones in this sample may be carry-over from other donors' samples.

Ten or more counts support this clonotype. V and J are TRBV28 and TRBJ1-2; a possible D gene is TRBD1 (6 bases). CDR1 is MDHEN, CDR2 SYDVKM, per germline. Trimming removed 10 bases from V and 4 bases from J, with 13 bases in between. This CDR3 has 12 amino acids. The CDR3 region is CAIGTWTYGYTF. In DNA, the CDR3 is TGTGCCATTGGGACATGGACCTATGGCTACACCTTC.

The chain couples TRBV4-2 to TRBJ2-2, with 10 bases lining up with TRBD2. Germline assignment: CDR1 LGHNA and CDR2 YNFKEQ. The ends lost 6 bases at V and 0 bases at J; junction bases unmatched: 10. CDR3 size: 18 residues. The CDR3 DNA follows: TGTGCCAGCAGTCAGAGACTGGGACTAGCGACGAACACCGGGGAGCTGTTTTTT. This encodes CASSQRLGLATNTGELFF.

This chain links TRBV28 with TRBJ2-7; D might be TRBD1 (6 bases). The ends were cut back, 4 bases at V and 3 bases at J, with 13 bases in the middle. CDR1 MDHEN and CDR2 SYDVKM come from the germline V gene. The CDR3 length is 14 residues. CDR3 coding DNA: TGTGCCAGCAGTTCCACCGGGACAAGCTACGAGCAGTACTTC. It translates to CASSSTGTSYEQYF.

This clonotype was picked up a small number of times. V and J are TRBV4-3 and TRBJ1-1; D remains unclear. The V gene lost 0 bases and the J gene lost 1 base, with 9 bases spanning the gap. In germline, CDR1 is LGHNA, CDR2 YSLEER. CDR3 length: 15 amino acids. The CDR3 spells CASSQDRWQNTEAFF. The CDR3 coding sequence is TGCGCCAGCAGCCAAGATAGGTGGCAGAACACTGAAGCTTTCTTT.

This clonotype was counted ten times or more. The chain links TRBV18 to TRBJ1-1; D might be TRBD1 (5 bases). Germline V CDR1 and CDR2: KGHSH, LQKENI. This CDR3 has 13 residues. Trimming took 5 bases from V and 5 from J, leaving 12 bases between them. The CDR3 sequence is CASSSTGNTEAFF. The CDR3 coding sequence is TGTGCCAGCTCATCTACAGGAAATACTGAAGCTTTCTTT.

The chain joins TRBV24-1 to TRBJ1-4, with a possible D match to TRBD1 (5 bases). This CDR3 has 16 amino acids. CDR1 KGHDR and CDR2 SFDVKD come from the germline V gene. Trimming took 5 bases from V and 6 from J, leaving 18 bases between them. The CDR3 is CATSAGAGPRDEKLFF. The DNA of the CDR3 is TGTGCCACCAGTGCCGGTGCGGGACCGAGGGATGAAAAACTGTTTTTT.